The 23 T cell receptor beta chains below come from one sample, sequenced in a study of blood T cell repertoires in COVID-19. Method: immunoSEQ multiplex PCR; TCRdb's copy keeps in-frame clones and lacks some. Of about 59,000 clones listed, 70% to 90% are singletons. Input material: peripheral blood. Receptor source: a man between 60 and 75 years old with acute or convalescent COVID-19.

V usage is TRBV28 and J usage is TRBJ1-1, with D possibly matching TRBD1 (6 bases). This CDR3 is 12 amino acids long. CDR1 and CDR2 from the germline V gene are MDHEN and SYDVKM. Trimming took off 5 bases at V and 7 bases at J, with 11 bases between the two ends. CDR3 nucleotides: TGTGCCAGCAGTCTTAGGGGGTTTGAAGCTTTCTTT. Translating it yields CASSLRGFEAFF.

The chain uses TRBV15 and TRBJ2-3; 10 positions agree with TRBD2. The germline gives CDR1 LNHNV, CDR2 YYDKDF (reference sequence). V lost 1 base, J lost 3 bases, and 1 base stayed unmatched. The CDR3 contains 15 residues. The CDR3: CATSRATSGTDTQYF. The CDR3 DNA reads TGTGCCACCAGCAGAGCGACTAGCGGGACAGATACGCAGTATTTT.

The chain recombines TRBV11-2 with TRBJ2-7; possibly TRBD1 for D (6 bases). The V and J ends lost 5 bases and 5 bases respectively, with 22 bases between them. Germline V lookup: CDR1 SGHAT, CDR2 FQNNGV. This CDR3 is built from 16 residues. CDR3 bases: TGTGCCAGCAGCCTAGGTTATCGACAGGCGAAGAACGAGCAGTACTTC. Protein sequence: CASSLGYRQAKNEQYF.

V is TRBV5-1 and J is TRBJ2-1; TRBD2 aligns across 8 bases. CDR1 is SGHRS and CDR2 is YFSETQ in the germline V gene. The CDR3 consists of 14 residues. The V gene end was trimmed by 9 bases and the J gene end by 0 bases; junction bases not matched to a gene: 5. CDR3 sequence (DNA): TGCGCCACCTCGGGGGGGCCCTCCTACAATGAGCAGTTCTTC. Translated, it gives CATSGGPSYNEQFF.

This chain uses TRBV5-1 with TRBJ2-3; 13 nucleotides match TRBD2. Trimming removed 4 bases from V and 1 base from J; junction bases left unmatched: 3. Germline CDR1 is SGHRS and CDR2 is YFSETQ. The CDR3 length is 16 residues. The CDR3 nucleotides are TGCGCCAGCAGCCCGGGGACTAGCGGGGGCACAGATACGCAGTATTTT. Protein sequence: CASSPGTSGGTDTQYF. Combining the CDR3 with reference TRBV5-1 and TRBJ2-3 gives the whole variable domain KAGVTQTPRYLIKTRGQQVTLSCSPISGHRSVSWYQQTPGQGLQFLFEYFSETQRNKGNFPGRFSGRQFSNSRSEMNVSTLELGDSALYLCASSPGTSGGTDTQYFGPGTRLTVL.

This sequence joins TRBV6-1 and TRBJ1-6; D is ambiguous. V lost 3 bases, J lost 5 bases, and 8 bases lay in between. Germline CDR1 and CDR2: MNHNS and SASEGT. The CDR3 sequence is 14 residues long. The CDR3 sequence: CASSEGRHNSPLHF. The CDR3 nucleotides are TGTGCCAGCAGTGAGGGCAGGCATAATTCACCCCTCCACTTT.

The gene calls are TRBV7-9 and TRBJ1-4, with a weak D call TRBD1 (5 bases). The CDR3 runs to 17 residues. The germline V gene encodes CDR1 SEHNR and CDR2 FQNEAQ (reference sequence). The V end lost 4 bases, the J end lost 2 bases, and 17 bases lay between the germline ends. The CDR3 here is CASSWGTSRSTNEKLFF. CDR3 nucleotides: TGTGCCAGCAGCTGGGGGACTTCCAGGTCGACTAATGAAAAACTGTTTTTT.

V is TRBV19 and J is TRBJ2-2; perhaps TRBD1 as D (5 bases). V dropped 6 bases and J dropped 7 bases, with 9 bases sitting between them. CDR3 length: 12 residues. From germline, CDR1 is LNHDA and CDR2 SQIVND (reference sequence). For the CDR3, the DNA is TGTGCCAGTAGCATGACAGTCGGGGAGCTGTTTTTT. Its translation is CASSMTVGELFF.

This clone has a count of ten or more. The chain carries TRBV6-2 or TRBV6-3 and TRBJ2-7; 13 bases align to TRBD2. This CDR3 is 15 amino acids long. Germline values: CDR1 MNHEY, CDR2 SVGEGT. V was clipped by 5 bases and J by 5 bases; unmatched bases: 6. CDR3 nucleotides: TGTGCCAGCAGTCAAACTAGCGGGGGGGCCGACGAGCAGTACTTC. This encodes CASSQTSGGADEQYF.

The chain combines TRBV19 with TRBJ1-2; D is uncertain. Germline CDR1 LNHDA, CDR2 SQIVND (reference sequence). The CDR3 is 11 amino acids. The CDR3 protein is CGLKRDYGYTF. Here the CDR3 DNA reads TGTGGACTGAAGCGGGACTATGGCTACACCTTC.

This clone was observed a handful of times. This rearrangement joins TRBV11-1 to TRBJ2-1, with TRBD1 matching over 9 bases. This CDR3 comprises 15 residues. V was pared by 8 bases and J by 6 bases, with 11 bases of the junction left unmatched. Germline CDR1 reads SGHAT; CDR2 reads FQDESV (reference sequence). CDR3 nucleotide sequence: TGTGCCAGCCGGAGGGACAGGGTAAGGATCAATGAGCAGTTCTTC. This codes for CASRRDRVRINEQFF.

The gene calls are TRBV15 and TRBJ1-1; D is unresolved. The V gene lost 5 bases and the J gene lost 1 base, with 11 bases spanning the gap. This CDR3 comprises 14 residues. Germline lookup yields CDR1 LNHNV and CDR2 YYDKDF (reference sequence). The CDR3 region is CATSRQGGNTEAFF. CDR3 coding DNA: TGTGCCACCAGCCGACAAGGTGGGAACACTGAAGCTTTCTTT.

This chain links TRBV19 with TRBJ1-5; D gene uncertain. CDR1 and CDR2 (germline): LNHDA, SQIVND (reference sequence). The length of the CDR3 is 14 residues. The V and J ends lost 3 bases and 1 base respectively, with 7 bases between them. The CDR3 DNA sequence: TGTGCCAGTAGTATGGTCCAGAGCAATCAGCCCCAGCATTTT. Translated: CASSMVQSNQPQHF.

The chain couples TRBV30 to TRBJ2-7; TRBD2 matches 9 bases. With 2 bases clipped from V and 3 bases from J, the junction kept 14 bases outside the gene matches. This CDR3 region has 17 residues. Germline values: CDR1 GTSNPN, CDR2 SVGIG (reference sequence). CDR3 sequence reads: CAWSSVQAAGGLYEQYF. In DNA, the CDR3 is TGTGCCTGGAGTTCAGTCCAGGCAGCGGGGGGTCTCTACGAGCAGTACTTC. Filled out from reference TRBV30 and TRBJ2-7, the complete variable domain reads SQTIHQWPATLVQPVGSPLSLECTVEGTSNPNLYWYRQAAGRGLQLLFYSVGIGQISSEVPQNLSASRPQDRQFILSSKKLLLSDSGFYLCAWSSVQAAGGLYEQYFGPGTRLTVT.

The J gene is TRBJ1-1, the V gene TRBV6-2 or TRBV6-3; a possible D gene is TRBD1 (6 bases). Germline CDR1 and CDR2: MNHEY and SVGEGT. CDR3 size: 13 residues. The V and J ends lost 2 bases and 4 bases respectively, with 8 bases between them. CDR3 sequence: CASSYGQSTEAFF. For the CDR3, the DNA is TGTGCCAGCAGTTACGGACAGTCCACTGAAGCTTTCTTT.

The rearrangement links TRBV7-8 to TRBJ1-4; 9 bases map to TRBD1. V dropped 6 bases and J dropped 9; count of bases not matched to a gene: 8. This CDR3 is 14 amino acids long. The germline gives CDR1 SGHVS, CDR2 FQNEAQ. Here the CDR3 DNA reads TGTGCCAGCAGTCCTACAGGGGGCTTTCAAAAACTGTTTTTT. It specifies CASSPTGGFQKLFF.

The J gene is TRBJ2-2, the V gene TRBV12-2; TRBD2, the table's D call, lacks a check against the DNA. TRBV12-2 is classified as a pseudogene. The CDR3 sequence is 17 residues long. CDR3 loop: CASRFPTEGGYTGELFF. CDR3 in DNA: TGTGCAAGTCGCTTCCCGACAGAGGGAGGGTACACCGGGGAGCTGTTTTTT.

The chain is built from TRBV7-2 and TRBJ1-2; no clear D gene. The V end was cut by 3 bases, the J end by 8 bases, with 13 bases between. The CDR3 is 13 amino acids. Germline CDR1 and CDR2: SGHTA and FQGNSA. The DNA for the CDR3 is TGTGCCAGCAGCTTCTCCAGGTCCACAGGCTACACCTTC. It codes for CASSFSRSTGYTF.

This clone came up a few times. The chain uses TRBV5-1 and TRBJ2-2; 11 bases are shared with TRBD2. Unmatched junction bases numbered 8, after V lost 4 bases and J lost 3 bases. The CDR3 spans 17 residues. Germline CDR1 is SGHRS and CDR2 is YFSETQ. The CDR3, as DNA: TGCGCCAGCAGCCCGGCGGGACTAGCGGCGGACACCGGGGAGCTGTTTTTT. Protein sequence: CASSPAGLAADTGELFF.

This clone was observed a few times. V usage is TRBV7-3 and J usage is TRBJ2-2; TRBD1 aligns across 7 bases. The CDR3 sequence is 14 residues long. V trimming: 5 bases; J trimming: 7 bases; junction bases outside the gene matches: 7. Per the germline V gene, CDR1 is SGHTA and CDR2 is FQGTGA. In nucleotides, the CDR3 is TGTGCCAGCAGCGTGACAGGGATAATCGGGGAGCTGTTTTTT. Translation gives CASSVTGIIGELFF.

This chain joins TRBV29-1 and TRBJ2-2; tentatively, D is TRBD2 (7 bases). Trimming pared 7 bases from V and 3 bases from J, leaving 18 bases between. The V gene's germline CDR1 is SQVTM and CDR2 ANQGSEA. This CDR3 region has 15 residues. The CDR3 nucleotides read TGCAGCGGCCGGAGGGGGGGCTTAGACACCGGGGAGCTGTTTTTT. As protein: CSGRRGGLDTGELFF.

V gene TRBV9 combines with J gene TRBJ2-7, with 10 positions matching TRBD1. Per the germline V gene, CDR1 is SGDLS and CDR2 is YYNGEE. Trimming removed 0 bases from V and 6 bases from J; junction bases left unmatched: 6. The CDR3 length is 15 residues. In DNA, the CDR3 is TGTGCCAGCAGCGTAGATGGGACAGGGGTAGGCGAGCAGTACTTC. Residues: CASSVDGTGVGEQYF.

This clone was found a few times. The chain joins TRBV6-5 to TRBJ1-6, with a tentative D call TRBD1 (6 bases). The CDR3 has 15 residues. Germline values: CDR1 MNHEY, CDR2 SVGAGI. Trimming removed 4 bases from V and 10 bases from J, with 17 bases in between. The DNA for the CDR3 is TGTGCCAGCAGTTGGACCGGGACAAGAGAATCACCCCTCCACTTT. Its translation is CASSWTGTRESPLHF.